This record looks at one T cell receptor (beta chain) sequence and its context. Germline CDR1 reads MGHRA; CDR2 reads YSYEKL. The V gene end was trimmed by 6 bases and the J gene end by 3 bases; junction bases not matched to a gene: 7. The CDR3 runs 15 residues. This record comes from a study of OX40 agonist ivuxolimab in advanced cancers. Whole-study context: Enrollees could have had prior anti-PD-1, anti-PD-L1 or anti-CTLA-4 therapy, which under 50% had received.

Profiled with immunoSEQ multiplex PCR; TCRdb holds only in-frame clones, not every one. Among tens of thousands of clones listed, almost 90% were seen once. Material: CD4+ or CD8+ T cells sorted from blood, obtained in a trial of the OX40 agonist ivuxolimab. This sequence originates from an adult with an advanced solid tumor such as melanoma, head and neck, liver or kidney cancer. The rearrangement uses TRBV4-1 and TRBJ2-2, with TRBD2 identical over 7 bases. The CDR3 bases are TGCGCCAGCAGACGTTTGGCGGGAGACACCGGGGAGCTGTTTTTT. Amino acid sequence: CASRRLAGDTGELFF.